A selection of T cell receptor beta chains follows, all from one sample in a study of shared clonotypes between healthy human individuals. The data were produced by immunoSEQ multiplex PCR, yet TCRdb's version contains in-frame clones alone and is incomplete. The repertoire holds 530,000 or so clones, about 79% seen once, with around 12% in the top ten. Sequencing used PBMCs. The origin of the receptors is a woman aged 40 to 49 in good health. Some clones in this sample may be carry-over from other donors' samples. Each CDR3 is given with its conserved first and last residue. D genes are given only for firm matches. Expanded clones are given a class, and other clones once, few, many or no size at all.

cdr3_nt,cdr3_aa,d_call,j_call,clone_size,v_call
TGTGCCAGCAGCTTCGCGGGGAGGGCTAAGGGCACAGATACGCAGTATTTT,CASSFAGRAKGTDTQYF,TRBD2,TRBJ2-3,NA,TRBV11-2
TGCGCCAGCAGCCCGGAGGGGGGGCCGAACACTGAAGCTTTCTTT,CASSPEGGPNTEAFF,NA,TRBJ1-1,NA,TRBV5-1
TGTGCCAGCATTCTCCGGGACAGGGGGGATCAGCCCCAGCATTTT,CASILRDRGDQPQHF,TRBD1,TRBJ1-5,NA,TRBV6-5
TGTGCCAGCAGTCGGGAGGGGGAGACCCAGTACTTC,CASSREGETQYF,TRBD2,TRBJ2-5,NA,TRBV5-4
TGTGCCGGGTCCCTACAGGACGAAATGGGGAGCGGGAGAAGCTCCTACAATGAGCAGTTCTTC,CAGSLQDEMGSGRSSYNEQFF,TRBD2,TRBJ2-1,NA,TRBV19
TGTGCCAGCAGCCGGGACAGGGGTTACGAGCAGTACTTC,CASSRDRGYEQYF,TRBD1,TRBJ2-7,few,TRBV2
TGTGCCAGCAGCGACTGGGGGCAGATTAACACTGAAGCTTTCTTT,CASSDWGQINTEAFF,NA,TRBJ1-1,NA,TRBV7-9
TGTGCCAGCAGTTTATTGGTAGCGGGGGAGACCCAGTACTTC,CASSLLVAGETQYF,TRBD2,TRBJ2-5,NA,TRBV28
TGTGCCAGCAGCTTAGGGGGGCTGGGCACTGAAGCTTTCTTT,CASSLGGLGTEAFF,NA,TRBJ1-1,NA,TRBV7-8
TGTGCCAGCAGCTTGGGGGTCGGCCAAGAGACCCAGTACTTC,CASSLGVGQETQYF,NA,TRBJ2-5,few,TRBV5-4
TGCGCCAGCAGACTAGCCGGGAACACCGGGGAGCTGTTTTTT,CASRLAGNTGELFF,NA,TRBJ2-2,NA,TRBV5-1
TGTGCCAGCAACCCTTCCCGGACAGGGGGCGCAGATACGCAGTATTTT,CASNPSRTGGADTQYF,TRBD1,TRBJ2-3,NA,TRBV5-4
TGCGCCAGCAGCCAAGTTATCAGACCCTACGAGCAGTACTTC,CASSQVIRPYEQYF,NA,TRBJ2-7,NA,TRBV4-1
TGTGCCAGCAGTGGGGGGACAGGGTATCGGCCCCAGCATTTT,CASSGGTGYRPQHF,TRBD1,TRBJ1-5,once,TRBV6-1
TGTGCCAGCAGCCAAACTAGCGAGAGCTCCTACAATGAGCAGTTCTTC,CASSQTSESSYNEQFF,TRBD2,TRBJ2-1,once,TRBV2
TGCGCCAGCAGCCAAGATCGGGAAGGGACAGGGATCGAGAATGAGCAGTTCTTC,CASSQDREGTGIENEQFF,TRBD1,TRBJ2-1,NA,TRBV4-1
TGTGCCATCAGTGAGTCGGCGGGGGCCGGCAATCAGCCCCAGCATTTT,CAISESAGAGNQPQHF,NA,TRBJ1-5,once,TRBV10-3
TGTGCCAGTACACCACATACTAGTCCCTGGGATGAGCAGTTCTTC,CASTPHTSPWDEQFF,NA,TRBJ2-1,NA,TRBV19
TGCAGCGTGTTGACTAGCGAACGAGAGACCCAGTACTTC,CSVLTSERETQYF,TRBD2,TRBJ2-5,NA,TRBV29-1
TGTGCCAGCAGCTTACCCCCAGCTGCAGACGGCTACACCTTC,CASSLPPAADGYTF,NA,TRBJ1-2,NA,TRBV7-9
TGTGCCAGCAGCTTAGGACGAGGCGCCGGGGAGCTGTTTTTT,CASSLGRGAGELFF,NA,TRBJ2-2,NA,TRBV7-8
TGTGCCAGCAGCGTAGGTCCTAGCGGGAGGTCGTCCTACAATGAGCAGTTCTTC,CASSVGPSGRSSYNEQFF,TRBD2,TRBJ2-1,NA,TRBV9
TGTGCCAGCAGTTTCTGGGACAGAACGATCAGGAAGACCCAGTACTTC,CASSFWDRTIRKTQYF,TRBD1,TRBJ2-5,NA,TRBV28